This T cell receptor (beta chain) was sequenced during a study of T cell repertoires in cytomegalovirus infection. About the research overall: Both a matching HLA type and CMV infection were indicated by public TCR beta signatures.

Findings of the study overall: Individuals carrying CMV plus the relevant HLA were identified by cumulative frequency of public TCR beta families. HLA-C-restricted CMV clonotypes gave the most frequent clonotype in two of eight donors.

This clonotype was recorded at least ten times. What it binds is unknown. TCRdb passed the reads through MiXCR, listing each CDR3 protein once. The sample holds around 280,000 distinct CDR3 sequences, about 8.8% seen once. Sequenced input: PBMCs. The receptor's source is a human donor in good health (CMV status not recorded). Some clones in this sample may be carry-over from other donors' samples.

This CDR3 is CASSDGRKFGPYNEQFF. CDR3 in DNA: TGTGCCAGCAGTGATGGGCGCAAATTTGGCCCCTACAATGAGCAGTTCTTC. V is TRBV2 and J is TRBJ2-1; the D is unclear. CDR1 is SNHLY, CDR2 FYNNEI, per germline. This CDR3 has 17 amino acids. Trimming removed 3 bases at V and 2 bases at J, with 17 bases between.